This T cell receptor (beta chain) was sequenced during a study of blood T cells in healthy people across ages. Whole-study findings and limits: A greater number of naive CD4+ cells and higher diversity distinguished long-lived donors from aged donors. Percentage of naive T cells showed a strong correlation with TCR beta diversity.

CDR1 and CDR2 from the germline V gene are SGDLS and YYNGEE. There are 15 residues in the CDR3. The germline V and J ends were trimmed by 0 bases and 4 bases, with 13 bases remaining between them. Alongside a J-beta primer mix, a sample-barcoded 5' primer served in a second PCR lasting roughly 6 to 12 cycles. TCRdb itself ran the 5' RACE reads through MiXCR, one entry per CDR3 protein. The sample lists about 800,000 distinct CDR3 sequences; roughly 64% were seen once. This clonotype showed up just a few times. Its antigen is as yet unknown. Input material: blood. The rearrangement uses TRBV9 and TRBJ1-1, with D possibly being TRBD1 (5 bases). The TCR was taken from a man aged 25 to 40 in good health. The CDR3 sequence: CASSVVGQGGTEAFF. The CDR3 DNA reads as TGTGCCAGCAGCGTAGTCGGTCAGGGAGGCACTGAAGCTTTCTTT.